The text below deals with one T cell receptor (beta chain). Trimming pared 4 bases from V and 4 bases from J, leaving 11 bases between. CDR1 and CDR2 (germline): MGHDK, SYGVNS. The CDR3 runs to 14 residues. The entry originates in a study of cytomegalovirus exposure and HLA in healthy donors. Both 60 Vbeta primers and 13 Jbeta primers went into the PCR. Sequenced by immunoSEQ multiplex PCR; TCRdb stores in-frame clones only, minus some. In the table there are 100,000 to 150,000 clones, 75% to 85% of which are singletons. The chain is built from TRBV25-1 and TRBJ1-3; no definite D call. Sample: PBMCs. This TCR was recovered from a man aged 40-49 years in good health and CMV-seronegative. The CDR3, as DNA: TGTGCCAGCAGTGGGCGGCGGTGGGGAAACACCATATATTTT. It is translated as CASSGRRWGNTIYF.